This T cell receptor (beta chain) was sequenced during a study of blood T cell repertoires in COVID-19 (TCRdb year 2020). Background on the whole study: Samples from collaborators originated in the United States, Italy and Spain and spanned both the acute and convalescent phases of COVID-19. The material from the prospective study consisted of cDNA or gDNA derived from T cells, B-cell-depleted T cells, or PBMCs. Subjects who had been exposed to COVID-19, were actively infected with it, or had recovered from it provided the deeply sampled blood TCRbeta repertoires that made up the dataset. The repertoires were made available in a free public database intended to serve as a resource for research on the immune response to SARS-CoV-2. The samples were drawn from the first 160 participants of the ongoing ImmuneRACE study and from some 1,300 subjects provided by 6 global collaborators. Nearly every sample came with metadata listing a de-identified subject ID, COVID-19 status, age in years and sex. HLA class I and class II types, where available, came from metadata supplied by the sample provider rather than from assay-based typing.

CDR1 and CDR2 were assigned from the germline V gene as SGDLS and YYNGEE. CDR3 length: 16 amino acids, cysteine to phenylalanine. Only the CDR3 portion is preserved as DNA: 48 bases, with reading frame beginning at the first base. V is pruned by 4 bases and J by 4 bases, leaving 14 bases of the junction without a gene match. Turning to this clone: Its antigen is unknown. Base quality data are lacking; no much larger clone is found one base away.

Study-level results and caveats: The amount of clinical and demographic metadata varied by source and participant and was provided uncurated.

TCRbeta CDR3 regions were amplified from genomic DNA by means of the immunoSEQ Assay, a bias-controlled multiplex PCR. In the authors' own workflow: Within the assay, amplification of reference gene primers was used to estimate how many nucleated cells each sample contained. To quantify the absolute abundance of each unique TCRbeta CDR3 rearrangement, sequence reads were collapsed and filtered. Productive Simpson clonality was computed per sample as the square root of Simpson's diversity index over productive rearrangements. TCRdb obtained this table from immuneACCESS and retained in-frame rearrangements with V and J assigned. These tables miss some clones; where compared with another copy, unresolved V genes account for less than half of the shortfall, and the remainder is unexplained. The DNA gave D and trimming, while V, J and clone size come from that table. In this sample the table shows more than 95,000 clones, around 80% of which occur a single time. The top ten clones comprise 6.2% of the sample.

Each collaborating institution followed its own protocols to collect whole blood in K2EDTA tubes. For TCRbeta analysis, collaborator samples were shipped as frozen whole blood, as isolated PBMCs, or as DNA extracted from either sample type. The rearrangement joined TRBV9 to TRBJ2-7, and 7 junctional nucleotides match TRBD2. The sample comprised peripheral blood. This receptor was taken from a man in his sixties or seventies with acute or convalescent COVID-19. The CDR3: CASSPEVGGSKYEQYF. The DNA is as follows: TGTGCCAGCAGCCCCGAGGTGGGGGGGAGTAAGTACGAGCAGTACTTC.